This T cell receptor (beta chain) was identified during a study of tumor-infiltrating lymphocytes in primary liver carcinoma. From roughly 500 ng total RNA, TCR beta cDNA was generated with a primer in the constant region. Slightly modified ARM-PCR served as the procedure for the TCR beta libraries. These libraries came from three rounds of nested multiplex PCR. TCRdb redid the calling of the multiplex PCR reads with MiXCR, one entry per CDR3 protein. The sample includes fewer than 400,000 distinct CDR3 sequences, about 60% of them seen just once. Germline DNA was also extracted, and blood RNA was taken from unsorted whole blood. Chronic HBV infection, untreated so far, was present in the patients. The sample consisted of peripheral blood. The clonotype was recovered from a man between 35 and 55 years old with primary liver carcinoma and hepatitis B virus infection.

The CDR3 loop is CASTPGDRKIQYF. CDR3 bases: TGTGCCAGCACGCCCGGGGACAGAAAGATTCAGTACTTC. V and J are TRBV28 and TRBJ2-4; TRBD1 aligns across 7 bases. This CDR3 comprises 13 residues. The V gene's germline CDR1 is MDHEN and CDR2 SYDVKM. Trimming cost V 7 bases and J 10 bases; bases outside gene matches: 10.